This TCR beta chain was retrieved from a study of blood T cell repertoires in COVID-19. This CDR3 spans 17 amino acids. V lost 0 bases and J 2 bases, leaving 17 bases between the germline ends. The germline CDR1 and CDR2 sequences are MNHEY and SVGEGT. Profiling relied on immunoSEQ multiplex PCR, and the TCRdb table lists in-frame clones only, not all of them. This table has about 270,000 clones, about four fifths appearing once. The TCR sequence derives from a woman in her forties or fifties who had recovered from COVID-19. V is TRBV6-2 or TRBV6-3 and J is TRBJ2-7, with unresolved D. Sequencing was carried out using peripheral blood. This CDR3 is CASSYSTGSSTTYEQYF. DNA of the CDR3: TGTGCCAGCAGTTACTCTACCGGTAGCAGCACCACCTACGAGCAGTACTTC.